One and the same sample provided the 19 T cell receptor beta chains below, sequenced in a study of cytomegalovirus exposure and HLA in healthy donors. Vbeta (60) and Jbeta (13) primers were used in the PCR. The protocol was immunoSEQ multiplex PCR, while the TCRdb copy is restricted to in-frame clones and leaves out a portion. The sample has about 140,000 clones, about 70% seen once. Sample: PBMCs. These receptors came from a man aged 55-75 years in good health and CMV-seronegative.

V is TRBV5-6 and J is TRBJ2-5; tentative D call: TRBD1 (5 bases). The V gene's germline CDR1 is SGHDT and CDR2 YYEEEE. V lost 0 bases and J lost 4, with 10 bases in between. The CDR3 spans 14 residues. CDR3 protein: CASSLAIRVETQYF. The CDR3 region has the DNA TGTGCCAGCAGCTTGGCCATCAGGGTAGAGACCCAGTACTTC.

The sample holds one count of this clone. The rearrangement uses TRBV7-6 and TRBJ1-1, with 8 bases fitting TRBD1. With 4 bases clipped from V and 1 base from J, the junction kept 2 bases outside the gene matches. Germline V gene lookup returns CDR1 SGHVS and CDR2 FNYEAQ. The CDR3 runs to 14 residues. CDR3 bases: TGTGCCAGCAGCTCCGGGACAGGGAACACTGAAGCTTTCTTT. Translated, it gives CASSSGTGNTEAFF.

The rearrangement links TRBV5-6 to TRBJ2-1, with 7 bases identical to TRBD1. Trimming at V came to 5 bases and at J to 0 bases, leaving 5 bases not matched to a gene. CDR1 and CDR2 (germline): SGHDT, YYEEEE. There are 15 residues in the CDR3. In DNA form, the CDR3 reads TGTGCCAGCAGGACCGGGACAGACTCCTACAATGAGCAGTTCTTC. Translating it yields CASRTGTDSYNEQFF.

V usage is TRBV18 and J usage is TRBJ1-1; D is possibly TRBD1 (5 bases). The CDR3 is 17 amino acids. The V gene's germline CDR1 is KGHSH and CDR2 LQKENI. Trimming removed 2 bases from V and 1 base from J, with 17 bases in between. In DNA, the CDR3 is TGTGCCAGCTCACCAAAAGCGGCAGGGAGGAGGAACACTGAAGCTTTCTTT. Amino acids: CASSPKAAGRRNTEAFF.

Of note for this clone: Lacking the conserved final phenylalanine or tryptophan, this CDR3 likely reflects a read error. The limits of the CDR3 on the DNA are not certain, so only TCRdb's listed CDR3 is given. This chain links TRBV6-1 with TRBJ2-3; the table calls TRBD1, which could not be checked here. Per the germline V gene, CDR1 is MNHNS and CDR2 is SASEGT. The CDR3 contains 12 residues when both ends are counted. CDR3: CASSSLLTGAKT.

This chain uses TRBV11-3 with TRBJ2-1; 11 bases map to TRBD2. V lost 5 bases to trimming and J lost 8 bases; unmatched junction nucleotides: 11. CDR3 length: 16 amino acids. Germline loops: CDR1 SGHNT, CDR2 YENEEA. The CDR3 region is CASSIAGTSGIHEQFF. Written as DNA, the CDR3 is TGTGCCAGCAGCATAGCCGGGACTAGCGGTATCCATGAGCAGTTCTTC.

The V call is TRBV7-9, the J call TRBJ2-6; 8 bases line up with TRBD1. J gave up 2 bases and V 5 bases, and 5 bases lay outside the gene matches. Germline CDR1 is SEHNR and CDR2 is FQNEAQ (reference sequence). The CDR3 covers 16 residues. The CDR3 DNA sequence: TGTGCCAGCAGCCGGACAGGGCTTACTGGGGCCAACGTCCTGACTTTC. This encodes CASSRTGLTGANVLTF.

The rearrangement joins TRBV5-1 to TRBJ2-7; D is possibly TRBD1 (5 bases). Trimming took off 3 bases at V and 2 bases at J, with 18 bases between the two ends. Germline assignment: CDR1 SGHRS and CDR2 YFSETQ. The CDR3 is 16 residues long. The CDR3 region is CASSSNRQLLPYEQYF. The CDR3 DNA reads TGCGCCAGCAGCTCCAATCGACAGCTTTTACCCTACGAGCAGTACTTC.

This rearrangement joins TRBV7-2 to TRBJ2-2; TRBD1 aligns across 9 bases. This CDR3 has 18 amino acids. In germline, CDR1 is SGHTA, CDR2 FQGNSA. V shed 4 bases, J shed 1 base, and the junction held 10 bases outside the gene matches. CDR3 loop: CASSSHGTGYGNTGELFF. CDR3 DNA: TGTGCCAGCAGCTCGCACGGGACAGGGTACGGGAACACCGGGGAGCTGTTTTTT.

The DNA for the CDR3 is TGTGCCAGCAGTTTAGGGGGGAGAGGACACGAGCAGTACTTC. Translation gives CASSLGGRGHEQYF. The chain links TRBV28 to TRBJ2-7; maybe TRBD2 (6 bases). The CDR3 runs to 14 residues. Germline V CDR1 and CDR2: MDHEN, SYDVKM. Trimming left V 2 bases short and J 5 bases short, with 13 bases between.

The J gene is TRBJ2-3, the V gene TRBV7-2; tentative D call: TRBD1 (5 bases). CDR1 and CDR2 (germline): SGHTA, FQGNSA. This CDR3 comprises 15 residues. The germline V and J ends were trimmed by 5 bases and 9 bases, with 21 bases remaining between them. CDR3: CASSRSGAEVGTQYF. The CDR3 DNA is TGTGCCAGCAGCCGGAGTGGGGCTGAGGTGGGCACGCAGTATTTT.

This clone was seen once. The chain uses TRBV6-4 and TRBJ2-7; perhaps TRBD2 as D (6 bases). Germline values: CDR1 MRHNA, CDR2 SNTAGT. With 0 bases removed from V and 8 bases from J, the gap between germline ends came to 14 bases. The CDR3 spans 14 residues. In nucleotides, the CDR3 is TGTGCCAGCAGTGACTCGCAAGGGGAGGATAAGCAGTACTTC. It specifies CASSDSQGEDKQYF.

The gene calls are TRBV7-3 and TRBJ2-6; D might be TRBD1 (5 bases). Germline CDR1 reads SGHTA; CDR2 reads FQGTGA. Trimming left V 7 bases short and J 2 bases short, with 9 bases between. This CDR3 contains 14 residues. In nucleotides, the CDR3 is TGTGCCAGCAAAGGGGCAGCTGGGGCCAACGTCCTGACTTTC. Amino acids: CASKGAAGANVLTF. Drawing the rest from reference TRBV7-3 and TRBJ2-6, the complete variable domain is GAGVSQTPSNKVTEKGKYVELRCDPISGHTALYWYRQSLGQGPEFLIYFQGTGAADDSGLPNDRFFAVRPEGSVSTLKIQRTERGDSAVYLCASKGAAGANVLTFGAGSRLTVL.

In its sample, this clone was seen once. The CDR3 nucleotides are TGTGCCAGCAGCTTGGGTGGACAGGGGAGGACTGAAGCTTTCTTT. Its translation: CASSLGGQGRTEAFF. This chain joins TRBV5-4 and TRBJ1-1; 9 bases are a match to TRBD1. The CDR3 covers 15 residues. V lost 0 bases and J lost 5; bases outside the gene matches: 5. Germline V CDR1 and CDR2: SGHNT, YYREEE (reference sequence).

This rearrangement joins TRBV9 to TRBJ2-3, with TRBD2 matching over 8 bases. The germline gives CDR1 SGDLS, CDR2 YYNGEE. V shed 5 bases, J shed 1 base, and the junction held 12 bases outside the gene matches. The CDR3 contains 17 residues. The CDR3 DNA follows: TGTGCCAGCAGTGCCGGGACTAGTGTTTCGCGCACAGATACGCAGTATTTT. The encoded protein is CASSAGTSVSRTDTQYF.

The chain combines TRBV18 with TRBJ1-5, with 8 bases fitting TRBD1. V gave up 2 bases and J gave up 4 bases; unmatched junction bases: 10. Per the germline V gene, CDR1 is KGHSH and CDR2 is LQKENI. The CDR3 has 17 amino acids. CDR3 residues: CASSPIQGAKRNQPQHF. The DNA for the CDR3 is TGTGCCAGCTCACCAATTCAGGGGGCGAAGAGAAATCAGCCCCAGCATTTT. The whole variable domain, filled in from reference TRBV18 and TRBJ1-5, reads NAGVMQNPRHLVRRRGQEARLRCSPMKGHSHVYWYRQLPEEGLKFMVYLQKENIIDESGMPKERFSAEFPKEGPSILRIQQVVRGDSAAYFCASSPIQGAKRNQPQHFGDGTRLSIL.

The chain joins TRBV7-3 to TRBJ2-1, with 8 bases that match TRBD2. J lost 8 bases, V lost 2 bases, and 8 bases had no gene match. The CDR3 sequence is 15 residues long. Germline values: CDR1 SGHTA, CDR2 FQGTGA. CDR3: CASSLEAGGGDEQFF. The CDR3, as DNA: TGTGCCAGCAGCTTAGAGGCGGGAGGAGGGGATGAGCAGTTCTTC. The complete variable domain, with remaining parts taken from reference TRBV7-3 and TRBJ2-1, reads GAGVSQTPSNKVTEKGKYVELRCDPISGHTALYWYRQSLGQGPEFLIYFQGTGAADDSGLPNDRFFAVRPEGSVSTLKIQRTERGDSAVYLCASSLEAGGGDEQFFGPGTRLTVL.

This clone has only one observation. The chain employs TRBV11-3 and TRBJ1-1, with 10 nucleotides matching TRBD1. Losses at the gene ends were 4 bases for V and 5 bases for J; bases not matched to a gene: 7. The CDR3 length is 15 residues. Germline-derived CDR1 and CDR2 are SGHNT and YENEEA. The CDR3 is CASSSWMDRGTEAFF. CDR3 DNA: TGTGCCAGCAGCTCCTGGATGGACAGGGGGACTGAAGCTTTCTTT.

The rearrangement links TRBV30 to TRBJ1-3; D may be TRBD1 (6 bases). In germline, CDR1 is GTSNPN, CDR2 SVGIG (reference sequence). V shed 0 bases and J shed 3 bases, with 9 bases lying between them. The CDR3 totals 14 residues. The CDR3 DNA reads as TGTGCCTGGAGTGTTACAGGGAATGGAAACACCATATATTTT. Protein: CAWSVTGNGNTIYF. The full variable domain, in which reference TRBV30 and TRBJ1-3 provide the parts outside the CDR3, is SQTIHQWPATLVQPVGSPLSLECTVEGTSNPNLYWYRQAAGRGLQLLFYSVGIGQISSEVPQNLSASRPQDRQFILSSKKLLLSDSGFYLCAWSVTGNGNTIYFGEGSWLTVV.